One sample yielded the 21 T cell receptor beta chains listed below, sequenced in a study of blood T cell repertoires in COVID-19. Assay: immunoSEQ multiplex PCR; the TCRdb copy retains only in-frame clones and omits some. The sample lists 200,000 to 300,000 clones, about 85% occurring once. Sequenced sample: peripheral blood. These TCRs come from a man in his 60s with acute or convalescent COVID-19.

The chain recombines TRBV19 with TRBJ1-1; tentatively, D is TRBD1 (6 bases). Germline V CDR1 and CDR2: LNHDA, SQIVND (reference sequence). The V and J ends lost 6 bases and 8 bases respectively, with 13 bases between them. The CDR3 sequence is 12 residues long. Here the CDR3 DNA reads TGTGCCAGTAGCACAGGGAAGCGGGAAGCTTTCTTT. It codes for CASSTGKREAFF.

J is TRBJ1-2 and V is TRBV7-8, with unresolved D. In germline, CDR1 is SGHVS, CDR2 FQNEAQ. This CDR3 has 14 residues. The ends were cut back, 1 base at V and 6 bases at J, with 12 bases in the middle. Here the CDR3 DNA reads TGTGCCAGCAGCTTAGAATTGAGGTTGGATGGCTACACCTTC. Its protein product is CASSLELRLDGYTF.

The V call is TRBV15, the J call TRBJ1-4; no firm D call. Germline assignment: CDR1 LNHNV and CDR2 YYDKDF (reference sequence). The CDR3 loop spans 16 amino acids. V was clipped by 0 bases and J by 3 bases, with 11 bases between them. CDR3 protein: CATSRDISRANEKLFF. The CDR3, as DNA: TGTGCCACCAGCAGAGATATTTCCCGGGCTAATGAAAAACTGTTTTTT. The entire variable domain, with the rest obtained from reference TRBV15 and TRBJ1-4, is as follows: DAMVIQNPRYQVTQFGKPVTLSCSQTLNHNVMYWYQQKSSQAPKLLFHYYDKDFNNEADTPDNFQSRRPNTSFCFLDIRSPGLGDTAMYLCATSRDISRANEKLFFGSGTQLSVL.

The chain is built from TRBV11-2 and TRBJ2-1; 8 bases map to TRBD2. Trimming removed 5 bases from V and 7 bases from J; junction bases left unmatched: 13. CDR1 SGHAT and CDR2 FQNNGV come from the germline V gene. The CDR3 is made up of 16 amino acids. The CDR3 loop reads CASSRLTGTRANEQFF. CDR3 in DNA: TGTGCCAGCAGCCGTCTAACCGGGACTAGAGCTAATGAGCAGTTCTTC.

The rearrangement uses TRBV7-9 and TRBJ2-7; D gene unclear. CDR1 and CDR2 (germline): SEHNR, FQNEAQ (reference sequence). The CDR3 runs to 12 residues. The V end lost 3 bases, the J end lost 6 bases, and 9 bases lay between the germline ends. CDR3 sequence (DNA): TGTGCCAGCAGCTTTCAGACTTCCGAGCAGTACTTC. Amino acids: CASSFQTSEQYF.

The V and J genes are TRBV18 and TRBJ1-2, with 7 bases matching TRBD1. The CDR3 sequence is 15 residues long. Germline CDR1 is KGHSH and CDR2 is LQKENI. The V and J ends lost 5 bases and 5 bases, in that order; junction bases with no gene match: 11. This CDR3 reads CASSASGTELYGYTF. The CDR3 nucleotides read TGTGCCAGCTCAGCCTCCGGGACAGAACTATATGGCTACACCTTC.

A single count supports this clone. The chain is built from TRBV7-9 and TRBJ1-4; 9 bases are a match to TRBD1. Germline CDR1 and CDR2: SEHNR and FQNEAQ (reference sequence). With 6 bases clipped from V and 4 bases from J, the junction kept 15 bases outside the gene matches. This CDR3 is built from 18 residues. The CDR3 spells CASSSNLGTGSYNEKLFF. The DNA for the CDR3 is TGTGCCAGCAGTTCCAATCTTGGGACAGGGTCTTATAATGAAAAACTGTTTTTT.

Only a few counts were recorded for this clone. The chain uses TRBV4-2 and TRBJ1-4; TRBD1 matches at 8 bases. Per the germline V gene, CDR1 is LGHNA and CDR2 is YNFKEQ. The CDR3 is 17 residues long. Trimming cost V 0 bases and J 10 bases; bases outside gene matches: 13. The CDR3 DNA reads TGTGCCAGCAGCCAAGATTTGGGGACAGGCTCTCTGGGAAAACTGTTTTTT. This codes for CASSQDLGTGSLGKLFF.

The rearrangement uses TRBV19 and TRBJ2-7, with 14 bases identical to TRBD2. V dropped 5 bases and J dropped 4; count of bases not matched to a gene: 13. CDR3 length: 18 amino acids. From germline, CDR1 is LNHDA and CDR2 SQIVND (reference sequence). Here the CDR3 DNA reads TGTGCCAGTAGTGGACCGGGACTAGCGGGAGAGGAAGGGTACGAGCAGTACTTC. It is translated as CASSGPGLAGEEGYEQYF.

The chain employs TRBV5-1 and TRBJ1-1; perhaps TRBD1 as D (5 bases). Per germline, CDR1 SGHRS and CDR2 YFSETQ. This CDR3 has 15 residues. The ends were cut back, 2 bases at V and 3 bases at J, with 14 bases in the middle. The CDR3 bases are TGCGCCAGCAGCTTAACCGGGACTGGGGACACTGAAGCTTTCTTT. This translates into CASSLTGTGDTEAFF.

This clone has only a few counts. The V and J genes are TRBV7-3 and TRBJ1-5; no clear D gene. V lost 4 bases and J 7 bases, leaving 11 bases between the germline ends. The CDR3 spans 13 residues. From germline, CDR1 is SGHTA and CDR2 FQGTGA. The CDR3 coding sequence is TGTGCCAGCAGCTCAGAGCCGGGGCAGCCCCAGCATTTT. This encodes CASSSEPGQPQHF.

The chain employs TRBV18 and TRBJ1-1; no reliable D call. V lost 0 bases, J lost 1 base, and 6 bases lay in between. The CDR3 is made up of 14 amino acids. Germline loops: CDR1 KGHSH, CDR2 LQKENI. The CDR3 DNA follows: TGTGCCAGCTCACCACCAGCTCGGAACACTGAAGCTTTCTTT. The encoded protein is CASSPPARNTEAFF.

V gene TRBV5-1 combines with J gene TRBJ2-7, with D perhaps TRBD2 (6 bases). The V end was cut by 0 bases, the J end by 8 bases, with 12 bases between. The germline V gene encodes CDR1 SGHRS and CDR2 YFSETQ. This CDR3 has 13 amino acids. CDR3: CASSLAWGGQQYF. The CDR3 nucleotides read TGCGCCAGCAGCTTGGCATGGGGAGGTCAGCAGTACTTC. Full variable domain (rest looked up from reference TRBV5-1 and TRBJ2-7): KAGVTQTPRYLIKTRGQQVTLSCSPISGHRSVSWYQQTPGQGLQFLFEYFSETQRNKGNFPGRFSGRQFSNSRSEMNVSTLELGDSALYLCASSLAWGGQQYFGPGTRLTVT.

V is TRBV18 and J is TRBJ2-3, with TRBD1 matching 8 bases. The CDR3 sequence is 15 residues long. Germline CDR1 and CDR2: KGHSH and LQKENI. The trim removed 2 bases at V and 2 bases at J, leaving 3 bases unmatched. This chain's CDR3 is CASSPSTGVTDTQYF. As DNA, the CDR3 is TGTGCCAGCTCACCATCGACAGGGGTCACAGATACGCAGTATTTT.

This clone showed up just once. Written as DNA, the CDR3 is TGTGCCAGCGGATTACAGGGGAACTCCTACGAGCAGTACTTC. The encoded protein is CASGLQGNSYEQYF. V gene TRBV2 combines with J gene TRBJ2-7, with 7 bases fitting TRBD1. The CDR3 loop spans 14 amino acids. V dropped 8 bases and J dropped 0; count of bases not matched to a gene: 7. The germline CDR1 and CDR2 sequences are SNHLY and FYNNEI. Variable domain in full (rest from reference TRBV2 and TRBJ2-7): EPEVTQTPSHQVTQMGQEVILRCVPISNHLYFYWYRQILGQKVEFLVSFYNNEISEKSEIFDDQFSVERPDGSNFTLKIRSTKLEDSAMYFCASGLQGNSYEQYFGPGTRLTVT.

The chain joins TRBV2 to TRBJ1-2; D is ambiguous. In germline, CDR1 is SNHLY, CDR2 FYNNEI. The CDR3 loop spans 11 amino acids. V lost 3 bases, J lost 5 bases, and 4 bases lay in between. CDR3 DNA sequence: TGTGCCAGCAGTGACGGGTATGGCTACACCTTC. Translating it yields CASSDGYGYTF.

The chain couples TRBV10-3 to TRBJ2-1; the match to TRBD2 covers 8 bases. Trimming took 10 bases from V and 8 from J; bases not matched to a gene: 10. This CDR3 contains 13 residues. From germline, CDR1 is ENHRY and CDR2 SYGVKD. The DNA for the CDR3 is TGTGCCACCGCGGGACTAGGGATTTATGAGCAGTTCTTC. Protein sequence: CATAGLGIYEQFF.

This chain links TRBV28 with TRBJ2-3; no firm D call. CDR3 length: 13 residues. Trimming stripped 2 bases from V and 2 bases from J, with 5 bases between. From germline, CDR1 is MDHEN and CDR2 SYDVKM. This CDR3 reads CASSLIATDTQYF. The CDR3 bases are TGTGCCAGCAGTTTAATAGCCACAGATACGCAGTATTTT.

This clone was observed a handful of times. This sequence joins TRBV6-2 or TRBV6-3 and TRBJ1-6; unclear D gene. This CDR3 spans 15 amino acids. V was pared by 0 bases and J by 7 bases, with 10 bases between. Germline V gene lookup returns CDR1 MNHEY and CDR2 SVGEGT. The CDR3 spells CASSYSTGGNSPLHF. The CDR3 DNA reads TGTGCCAGCAGTTACTCGACTGGAGGGAATTCACCCCTCCACTTT.

This chain links TRBV13 with TRBJ2-3, with TRBD2 matching over 11 bases. V shed 0 bases, J shed 3 bases, and the junction held 5 bases outside the gene matches. Germline V lookup: CDR1 PRHDT, CDR2 FYEKMQ (reference sequence). This CDR3 spans 17 amino acids. CDR3: CASSLGTSGGGTDTQYF. CDR3 DNA sequence: TGTGCCAGCAGCTTAGGAACTAGCGGGGGTGGGACAGATACGCAGTATTTT.

This clone was observed a handful of times. The chain is built from TRBV3-1 (or the pseudogene TRBV3-2) and TRBJ2-2, with D possibly matching TRBD1 (5 bases). Trimming shortened V by 4 bases and J by 6 bases, and 12 bases separated the two germline ends. Germline values: CDR1 LGHDT, CDR2 YNNKEL (reference sequence). The CDR3 totals 14 residues. Here the CDR3 reads CASSPSVRAGELFF. CDR3 in DNA: TGTGCCAGCAGCCCATCCGTCAGGGCCGGGGAGCTGTTTTTT.